What follows are 17 T cell receptor gamma chains derived from one specimen sequenced in a study of human gamma delta and Vdelta1 T cells. TCRdb fed the PCR reads into CATT to redo clone calling. The profile covers 3,900 or so gamma-chain clones, with over 15% appearing a single time and more than 5.5% taken by the ten largest. No antigen has been assigned to these receptors. Sequencing was carried out using Vdelta1 gamma-delta T cells from blood grown in culture (DOT cells). The source is a human donor in good health.

This rearrangement joins TRGV3 to TRGJ1 or TRGJ2. The CDR3 is 11 residues long. Germline assignment: CDR1 VTNTFY and CDR2 YDVSTARD (reference sequence). The V and J ends lost 0 bases and 10 bases, in that order; junction bases with no gene match: 3. CDR3 in DNA: TGTGCCACCTGGGACAGGCAGAAGAAACTCTTT. It is translated as CATWDRQKKLF.

This clone was detected a few times. Distinct nucleotide sequences in the sample also encode this CDR3. The chain combines TRGV2 with TRGJ1 or TRGJ2. The CDR3 has 12 residues. The germline CDR1 and CDR2 sequences are EGSNGY and YDSYNSKV. The trim removed 1 base at V and 6 bases at J, leaving 3 bases unmatched. The CDR3 here is CATWDGPYKKLF. The CDR3 region has the DNA TGTGCCACCTGGGACGGCCCTTATAAGAAACTCTTT.

The chain couples TRGV4 to TRGJ1 or TRGJ2. CDR3 length equals 12 residues. The V and J ends lost 5 bases and 3 bases, in that order; junction bases with no gene match: 4. In germline, CDR1 is EGSTGY, CDR2 YDSYTSSV. The CDR3 sequence is CATWARYYKKLF. The CDR3, as DNA: TGTGCCACCTGGGCCCGTTATTATAAGAAACTCTTT.

Relative to its sample, this clone is large. V gene TRGV9 combines with J gene TRGJ1 or TRGJ2. CDR3 length equals 13 residues. V trimming: 2 bases; J trimming: 0 bases; junction bases outside the gene matches: 1. The germline gives CDR1 GITISATS, CDR2 ISYDGTV (reference sequence). The CDR3 bases are TGTGCCTTGTGGGAGGCGAATTATTATAAGAAACTCTTT. Translated, it gives CALWEANYYKKLF.

Turning to this clone: A much larger clone differs by one base, so this may be a read error. The chain has TRGV9 and TRGJP. Germline CDR1 reads GITISATS; CDR2 reads ISYDGTV (reference sequence). The CDR3 runs 16 residues. The CDR3 DNA reads TGTGCCTTGTGGGAGGGCCAAGAGTTGGACAAAAAAATCAAGGTATTT. Translated, it gives CALWEGQELDKKIKVF.

The chain is built from TRGV8 and TRGJ1 or TRGJ2. This CDR3 contains 14 residues. In germline, CDR1 is VENAVY, CDR2 YDSYNSRV. V shed 5 bases and J 0 bases; nucleotides not matched to a gene: 7. The CDR3 here is CATWGPGNYYKKLF. The CDR3 nucleotides read TGTGCCACCTGGGGTCCCGGGAATTATTATAAGAAACTCTTT.

This clone was observed a few times. This sequence joins TRGV3 and TRGJ1 or TRGJ2. The CDR3 totals 11 residues. V was pared by 3 bases and J by 7 bases, with 3 bases of the junction left unmatched. Germline CDR1 is VTNTFY and CDR2 is YDVSTARD (reference sequence). The CDR3 loop reads CATWDRYKKLF. CDR3 in DNA: TGTGCCACCTGGGACCGATATAAGAAACTCTTT.

In its sample, this clone is medium-sized. The gene calls are TRGV2 and TRGJ1 or TRGJ2. After removal of 0 bases from V and 12 bases from J, the junction contained 8 bases not matched to a gene. The CDR3 is 12 residues long. Germline V gene sequence: CDR1 EGSNGY, CDR2 YDSYNSKV. The CDR3 DNA is TGTGCCACCTGGGACGGGCGTTGGGGGAAACTCTTT. This translates into CATWDGRWGKLF.

The chain recombines TRGV9 with TRGJ1 or TRGJ2. CDR1 is GITISATS and CDR2 is ISYDGTV in the germline V gene (reference sequence). This CDR3 region has 13 residues. J was trimmed by 4 bases and V by 0 bases; bases with no gene match: 3. The CDR3 spells CALWEVPYYKKLF. DNA of the CDR3: TGTGCCTTGTGGGAGGTGCCCTATTATAAGAAACTCTTT.

V gene TRGV2 combines with J gene TRGJ1 or TRGJ2. CDR1 and CDR2 from the germline V gene are EGSNGY and YDSYNSKV. The CDR3 is 12 amino acids. Trimming cost V 2 bases and J 8 bases; bases outside gene matches: 6. The CDR3 coding sequence is TGTGCCACCTGGGACGCCTCCGATAAGAAACTCTTT. Protein: CATWDASDKKLF.

This sequence joins TRGV2 and TRGJ1 or TRGJ2. V was clipped by 0 bases and J by 9 bases; unmatched bases: 8. This CDR3 contains 13 residues. Germline lookup yields CDR1 EGSNGY and CDR2 YDSYNSKV. CDR3 region: CATWDGLPVKKLF. The CDR3 region has the DNA TGTGCCACCTGGGACGGGCTCCCCGTTAAGAAACTCTTT.

The chain carries TRGV3 and TRGJ1 or TRGJ2. V shed 6 bases and J 4 bases; nucleotides not matched to a gene: 0. The length of the CDR3 is 10 residues. Germline V gene lookup returns CDR1 VTNTFY and CDR2 YDVSTARD (reference sequence). The CDR3 DNA reads TGTGCCACCTGGTATTATAAGAAACTCTTT. It codes for CATWYYKKLF.

This clone has more than one count but fewer than ten. The gene calls are TRGV4 and TRGJ1 or TRGJ2. Germline V CDR1 and CDR2: EGSTGY, YDSYTSSV. The CDR3 length is 13 residues. J gave up 5 bases and V 3 bases, and 7 bases lay outside the gene matches. The CDR3 spells CATWDLGHYKKLF. CDR3 coding DNA: TGTGCCACCTGGGATTTGGGTCATTATAAGAAACTCTTT.

The chain carries TRGV8 and TRGJ1 or TRGJ2. The CDR3 is made up of 11 amino acids. CDR1 and CDR2 (germline): VENAVY, YDSYNSRV. The ends lost 6 bases at V and 8 bases at J; junction bases unmatched: 7. CDR3 DNA: TGTGCCACCTGGATAGCCCATAAGAAACTCTTT. The encoded protein is CATWIAHKKLF.

This chain links TRGV5 with TRGJ1 or TRGJ2. The germline V gene encodes CDR1 VINAFY and CDR2 YDVSNSKD. J gave up 8 bases and V 1 base, and 5 bases lay outside the gene matches. The CDR3 loop spans 12 amino acids. The CDR3 loop is CATWDSPNKKLF. In DNA, the CDR3 is TGTGCCACCTGGGACAGCCCTAATAAGAAACTCTTT.

About this clone itself: This sample includes further DNA sequences coding for the same CDR3. The chain has TRGV8 and TRGJ1 or TRGJ2. The V gene's germline CDR1 is VENAVY and CDR2 YDSYNSRV. CDR3 size: 12 residues. Losses at the gene ends were 0 bases for V and 7 bases for J; bases not matched to a gene: 3. CDR3 sequence: CATWDRGYKKLF. The CDR3 DNA reads TGTGCCACCTGGGATAGGGGCTATAAGAAACTCTTT.

This clone was counted only a few times. The rearrangement uses TRGV3 and TRGJP2. The CDR3 covers 15 residues. CDR1 is VTNTFY and CDR2 is YDVSTARD in the germline V gene (reference sequence). Germline trimming cut 3 bases from V and 1 base from J; bases unmatched to any gene: 5. The CDR3 sequence is CATWDEFSSDWIKTF. CDR3 DNA sequence: TGTGCCACCTGGGACGAATTTAGTAGTGATTGGATCAAGACGTTT.